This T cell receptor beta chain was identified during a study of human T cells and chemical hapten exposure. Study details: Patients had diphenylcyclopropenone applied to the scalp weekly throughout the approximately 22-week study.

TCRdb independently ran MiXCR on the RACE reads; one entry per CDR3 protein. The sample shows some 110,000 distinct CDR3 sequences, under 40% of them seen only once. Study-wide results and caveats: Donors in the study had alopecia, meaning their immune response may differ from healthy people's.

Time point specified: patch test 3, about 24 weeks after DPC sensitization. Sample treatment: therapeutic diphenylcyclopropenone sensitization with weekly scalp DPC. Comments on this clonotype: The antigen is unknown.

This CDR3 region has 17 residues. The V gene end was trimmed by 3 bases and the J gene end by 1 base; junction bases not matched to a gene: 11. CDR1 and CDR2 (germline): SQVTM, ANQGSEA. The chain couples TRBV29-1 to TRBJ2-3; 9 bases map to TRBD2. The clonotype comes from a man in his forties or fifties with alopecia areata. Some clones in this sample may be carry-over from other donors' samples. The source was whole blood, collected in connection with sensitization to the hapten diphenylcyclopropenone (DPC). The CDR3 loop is CSVDVASGNYGTDTQYF. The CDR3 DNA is TGCAGCGTTGACGTAGCTAGCGGGAACTATGGCACAGATACGCAGTATTTT.